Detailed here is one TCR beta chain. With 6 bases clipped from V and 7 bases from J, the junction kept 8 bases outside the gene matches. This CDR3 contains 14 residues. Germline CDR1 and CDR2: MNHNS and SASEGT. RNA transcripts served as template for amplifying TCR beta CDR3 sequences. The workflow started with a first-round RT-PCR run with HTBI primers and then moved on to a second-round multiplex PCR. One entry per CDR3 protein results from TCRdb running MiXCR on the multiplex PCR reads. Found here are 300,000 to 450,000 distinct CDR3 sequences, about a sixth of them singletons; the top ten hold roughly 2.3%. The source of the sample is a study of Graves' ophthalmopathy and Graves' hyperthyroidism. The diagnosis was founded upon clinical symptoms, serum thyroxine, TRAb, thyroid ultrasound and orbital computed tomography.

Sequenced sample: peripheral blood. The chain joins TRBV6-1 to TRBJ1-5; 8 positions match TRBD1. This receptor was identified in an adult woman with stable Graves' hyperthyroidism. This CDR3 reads CASRPDRARQPQHF. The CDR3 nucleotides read TGTGCCAGCAGGCCGGACAGGGCGAGGCAGCCCCAGCATTTT.